This T cell receptor (beta chain) was sequenced during a study of blood T cell repertoires in COVID-19. Original processing notes: Estimation of nucleated cell counts relied on the amplification of reference gene primers. Generated by immunoSEQ multiplex PCR, the TCRdb table keeps only in-frame clones and is missing some. V and J calls and clone size follow that table, whereas D and trimming were derived from the DNA. Counted here are about 160,000 clones, more than 70% occurring once; the ten biggest clones make up around 6.6%. This clone was observed a few times. Germline-derived CDR1 and CDR2 are MGHRA and YSYEKL. The CDR3 runs to 19 residues. Trimming took 2 bases from V and 5 from J, leaving 27 bases between them.

The receptor's source is a man in his fifties with active or convalescent COVID-19. The sequenced sample consisted of peripheral blood. The chain links TRBV4-1 to TRBJ1-2; a possible D gene is TRBD1 (6 bases). This CDR3 reads CASSQPGLRQDSRKYGYTF. The CDR3 coding sequence is TGCGCCAGCAGCCAACCCGGATTGAGACAGGATTCCCGTAAATATGGCTACACCTTC.